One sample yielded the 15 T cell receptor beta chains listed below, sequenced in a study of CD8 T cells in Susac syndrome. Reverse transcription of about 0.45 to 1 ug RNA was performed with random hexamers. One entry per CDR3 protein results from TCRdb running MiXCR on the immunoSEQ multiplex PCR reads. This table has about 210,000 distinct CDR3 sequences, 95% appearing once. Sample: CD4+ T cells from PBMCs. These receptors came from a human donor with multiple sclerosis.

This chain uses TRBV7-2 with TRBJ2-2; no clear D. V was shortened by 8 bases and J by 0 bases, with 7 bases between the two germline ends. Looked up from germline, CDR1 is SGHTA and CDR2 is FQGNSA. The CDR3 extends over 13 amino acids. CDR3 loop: CASRHPNTGELFF. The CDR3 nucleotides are TGTGCCAGCCGACACCCGAACACCGGGGAGCTGTTTTTT.

This CDR3 is CSASMVSGNTIYF. The CDR3 coding sequence is TGCAGTGCCAGTATGGTCTCTGGAAACACCATATATTTT. The chain has TRBV20-1 and TRBJ1-3, with unresolved D. This CDR3 is built from 13 residues. CDR1 and CDR2 (germline): DFQATT, SNEGSKA (reference sequence). With 6 bases removed from V and 0 bases from J, the gap between germline ends came to 9 bases.

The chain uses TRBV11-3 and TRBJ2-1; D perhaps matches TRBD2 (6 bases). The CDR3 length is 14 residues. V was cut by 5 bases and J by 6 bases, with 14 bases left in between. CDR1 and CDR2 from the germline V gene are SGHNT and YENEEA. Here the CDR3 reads CASSPTREFNEQFF. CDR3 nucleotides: TGTGCCAGCAGCCCTACCCGGGAGTTCAATGAGCAGTTCTTC.

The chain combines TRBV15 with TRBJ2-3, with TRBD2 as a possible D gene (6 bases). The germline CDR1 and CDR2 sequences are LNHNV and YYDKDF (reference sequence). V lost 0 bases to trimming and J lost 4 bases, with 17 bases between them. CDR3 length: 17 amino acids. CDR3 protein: CATSREYGGKVSDTQYF. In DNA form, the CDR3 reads TGTGCCACCAGCAGAGAGTATGGCGGGAAAGTTTCAGATACGCAGTATTTT.

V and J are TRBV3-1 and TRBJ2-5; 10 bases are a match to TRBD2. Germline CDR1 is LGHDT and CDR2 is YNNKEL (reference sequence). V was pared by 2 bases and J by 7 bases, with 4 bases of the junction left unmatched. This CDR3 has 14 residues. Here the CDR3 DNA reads TGTGCCAGCAGCCAAACTAGCGGGGTCGGGACCCAGTACTTC. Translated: CASSQTSGVGTQYF.

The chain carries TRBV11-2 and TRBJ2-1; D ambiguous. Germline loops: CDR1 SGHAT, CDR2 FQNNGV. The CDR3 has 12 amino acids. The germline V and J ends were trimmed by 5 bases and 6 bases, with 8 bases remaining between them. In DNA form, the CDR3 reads TGTGCCAGCAGCGCCAGTTTCAATGAGCAGTTCTTC. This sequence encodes CASSASFNEQFF.

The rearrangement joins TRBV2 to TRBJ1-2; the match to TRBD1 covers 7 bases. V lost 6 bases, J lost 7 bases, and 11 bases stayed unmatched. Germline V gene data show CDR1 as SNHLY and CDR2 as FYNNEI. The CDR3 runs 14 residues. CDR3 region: CASSPGTALIGYTF. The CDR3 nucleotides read TGTGCCAGCAGCCCCGGGACAGCACTTATTGGCTACACCTTC.

CDR3 bases: TGCAGTGCTAGGGGACAGTACGAGCAGTACTTC. It codes for CSARGQYEQYF. The chain combines TRBV20-1 with TRBJ2-7; TRBD1 matches at 7 bases. Germline CDR1 is DFQATT and CDR2 is SNEGSKA (reference sequence). The V segment lost 3 bases and the J segment 4 bases; nucleotides outside the gene matches: 0. This CDR3 comprises 11 residues.

The CDR3 region is CASSSTSGGRTQYF. The CDR3 nucleotides read TGTGCCAGCAGTTCGACTAGCGGGGGAAGAACCCAGTACTTC. J is TRBJ2-5 and V is TRBV6-5; 12 bases line up with TRBD2. The CDR3 is 14 amino acids. The J segment lost 8 bases and the V segment lost 4 bases, leaving 5 bases of the junction unmatched. The germline gives CDR1 MNHEY, CDR2 SVGAGI.

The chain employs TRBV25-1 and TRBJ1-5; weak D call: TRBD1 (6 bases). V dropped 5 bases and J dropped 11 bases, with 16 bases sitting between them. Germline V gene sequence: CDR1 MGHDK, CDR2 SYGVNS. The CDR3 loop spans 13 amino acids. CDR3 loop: CASSRTVQSAQHF. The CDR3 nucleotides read TGTGCCAGCAGTCGGACAGTTCAATCAGCCCAGCATTTT.

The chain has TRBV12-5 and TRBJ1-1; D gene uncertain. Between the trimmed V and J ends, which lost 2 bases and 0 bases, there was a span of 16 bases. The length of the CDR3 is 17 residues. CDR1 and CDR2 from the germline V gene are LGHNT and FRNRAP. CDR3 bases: TGTGCTAGTGGTTTGCCCCTACCATCAACCATGAACACTGAAGCTTTCTTT. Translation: CASGLPLPSTMNTEAFF.

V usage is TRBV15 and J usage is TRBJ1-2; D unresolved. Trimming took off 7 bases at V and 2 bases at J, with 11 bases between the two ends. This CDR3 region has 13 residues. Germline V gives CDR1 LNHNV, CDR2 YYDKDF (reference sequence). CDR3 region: CATTKAENYGYTF. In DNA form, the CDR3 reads TGTGCCACCACCAAGGCGGAAAACTATGGCTACACCTTC.

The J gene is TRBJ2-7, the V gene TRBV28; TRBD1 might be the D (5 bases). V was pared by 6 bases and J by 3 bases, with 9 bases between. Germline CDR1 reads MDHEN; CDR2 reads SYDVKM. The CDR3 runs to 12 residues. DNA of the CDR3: TGTGCCAGCAGACCAGACAGCTACGAGCAGTACTTC. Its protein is CASRPDSYEQYF.

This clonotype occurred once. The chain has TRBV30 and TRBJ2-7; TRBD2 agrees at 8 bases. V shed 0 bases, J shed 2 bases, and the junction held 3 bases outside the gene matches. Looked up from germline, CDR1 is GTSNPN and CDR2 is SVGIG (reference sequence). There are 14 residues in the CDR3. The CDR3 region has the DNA TGTGCCTGGAGTGTTACTAGCGGAACCTACGAGCAGTACTTC. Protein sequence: CAWSVTSGTYEQYF.

Written as DNA, the CDR3 is TGTGCCAGCAGCTTCACAGGGGACCCCTACGAGCAGTACTTC. This translates into CASSFTGDPYEQYF. The chain is built from TRBV9 and TRBJ2-7; TRBD1 matches at 7 bases. Per the germline V gene, CDR1 is SGDLS and CDR2 is YYNGEE. The trim removed 4 bases at V and 2 bases at J, leaving 6 bases unmatched. This CDR3 is built from 14 residues.